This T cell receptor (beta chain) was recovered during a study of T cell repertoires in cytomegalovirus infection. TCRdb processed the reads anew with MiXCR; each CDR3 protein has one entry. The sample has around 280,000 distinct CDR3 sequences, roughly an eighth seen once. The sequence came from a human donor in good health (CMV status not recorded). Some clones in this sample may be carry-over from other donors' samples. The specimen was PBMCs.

CDR3 region: CASSLVPGTFMAPLHF. CDR3 bases: TGTGCCAGCAGTTTGGTACCCGGGACATTTATGGCACCCCTCCACTTT. This chain links TRBV28 with TRBJ1-6, with a weak D call TRBD1 (6 bases). This CDR3 is built from 16 residues. Trimming removed 3 bases at V and 11 bases at J, with 20 bases between. Per the germline V gene, CDR1 is MDHEN and CDR2 is SYDVKM.